This T cell receptor (beta chain) was observed in a study of post-analysis software for immune sequencing data. The TCR beta cDNA libraries carried unique molecular identifiers. Starting from approximately 1 to 10 million T cells, the study yielded about 490,000 cDNA molecules. TCRdb ran MiXCR on the PCR reads and lists one entry per CDR3 protein. This sample yields about 200,000 distinct CDR3 sequences, of which about 30% are seen a single time; about 3.4% belongs to the top ten. The sequenced sample was blood. The TCR was taken from a girl under 18 with multiple sclerosis.

The CDR3 DNA sequence: TGTGCCAGCATCCCCGGCCGCGCAGGGGGAAGCACTGAAGCTTTCTTT. Translating gives CASIPGRAGGSTEAFF. The chain is built from TRBV28 and TRBJ1-1, with 7 positions matching TRBD1. V trimming: 7 bases; J trimming: 4 bases; junction bases outside the gene matches: 15. The germline CDR1 and CDR2 sequences are MDHEN and SYDVKM. The CDR3 consists of 16 residues.